A selection of T cell receptor beta chains follows, all from one sample in a study of blood T cell repertoires in COVID-19. Measured with immunoSEQ multiplex PCR; TCRdb has only the in-frame clones, and not every one. The sample lists a few hundred thousand clones; 80% to 90% were seen once. Sequencing was done on a sample of peripheral blood. The receptors here all came from a man aged 35 to 55 who had recovered from COVID-19. The CDR3 runs from the conserved cysteine through the conserved F or W. A D gene is named only where the DNA matches it firmly. The size of a clone is reported for some rows only, either as once, few or many, or as a class for expanded clones.

CDR3 length	D gene	V gene	clone size	J gene	CDR3 DNA	CDR3 protein
17	TRBD2	TRBV7-9	-	TRBJ2-1	TGTGCCAGCAGCTTAGGCCAGCCGAAGCGGGAGATCAATGAGCAGTTCTTC	CASSLGQPKREINEQFF
13	-	TRBV9	once	TRBJ2-2	TGTGCCAGCAGCGTAGACCCAGCCGGGGAGCTGTTTTTT	CASSVDPAGELFF
11	-	TRBV29-1	-	TRBJ1-2	TGCAGCGTTGCTACCTACTATGGCTACACCTTC	CSVATYYGYTF
13	-	TRBV5-1	-	TRBJ2-7	TGCGCCAGCAGCTTGGCCGGGGTAGGCGAGCAGTACTTC	CASSLAGVGEQYF
15	-	TRBV9	-	TRBJ2-3	TGTGCCAGCAGCGTAGGAGGCCTAGCGTTGGATACGCAGTATTTT	CASSVGGLALDTQYF
13	TRBD2	TRBV4-1	few	TRBJ2-3	TGCGCCAGCAGCCAACTAGCGGTGGATACGCAGTATTTT	CASSQLAVDTQYF
12	-	TRBV7-2	-	TRBJ2-1	TGTGCCAGCAGCTTGGACTCGAGTGAGCAGTTCTTC	CASSLDSSEQFF
15	TRBD1	TRBV18	few	TRBJ1-2	TGTGCCAGCTCCCCGACCACAGGGGAGAACTATGGCTACACCTTC	CASSPTTGENYGYTF
15	TRBD1	TRBV6-2/TRBV6-3	-	TRBJ1-4	TGTGCCAGCAGACCTACAGGGGCAACTAATGAAAAACTGTTTTTT	CASRPTGATNEKLFF
15	TRBD1	TRBV5-1	-	TRBJ1-2	TGCGCCAGCAGCTTGGATGGCAGGGGGGACTATGGCTACACCTTC	CASSLDGRGDYGYTF
13	TRBD1	TRBV7-9	-	TRBJ1-2	TGTGCCAGCAGCCACTGGGACAGGGGCGGCTACACCTTC	CASSHWDRGGYTF
12	TRBD1	TRBV12-3/TRBV12-4	-	TRBJ2-2	TGTGCCAGCAGTTGGGACAGGGGGGACCTGTTTTTT	CASSWDRGDLFF
18	-	TRBV2	-	TRBJ1-2	TGTGCCAGCAGCTTATCACGGAGCGGACGGTCAGCTAACTATGGCTACACCTTC	CASSLSRSGRSANYGYTF
14	-	TRBV5-1	-	TRBJ2-5	TGCGCCAGCAGCCCCCTCGGGACTGAAGAGACCCAGTACTTC	CASSPLGTEETQYF
16	TRBD1	TRBV27	-	TRBJ1-1	TGTGCCAGCAGTTCGTTAGGACAGGGGGTTAACACTGAAGCTTTCTTT	CASSSLGQGVNTEAFF
16	-	TRBV9	-	TRBJ2-5	TGTGCCAGCAGCGTAGGGGGCACAGCCCGACAAGAGACCCAGTACTTC	CASSVGGTARQETQYF
14	TRBD1	TRBV9	once	TRBJ1-5	TGTGCCAGCAGCGTCGGACAGGGGGATCAGCCCCAGCATTTT	CASSVGQGDQPQHF
17	TRBD2	TRBV19	-	TRBJ2-7	TGTGCCAGTAGTATAGATATTAGAAGCGGGGTCTCCTACGAGCAGTACTTC	CASSIDIRSGVSYEQYF
18	-	TRBV3-1/TRBV3-2	few	TRBJ2-3	TGTGCCAGCAGCCATCTCCGGACCGGGCCCGGGGGTCGGCATACGCAGTATTTT	CASSHLRTGPGGRHTQYF
16	-	TRBV6-6	-	TRBJ1-2	TGTGCCAGCACCCCTAGGTGGGGGGGAGCTAACTATGGCTACACCTTC	CASTPRWGGANYGYTF
15	TRBD1	TRBV29-1	-	TRBJ2-5	TGCAGCGTTGGGTCATCCGGGACAGGCCAAGAGACCCAGTACTTC	CSVGSSGTGQETQYF
13	TRBD1	TRBV2	-	TRBJ1-2	TGTGCCAGCAGTGGACAGGGTTACTATGGCTACACCTTC	CASSGQGYYGYTF
14	-	TRBV13	-	TRBJ2-3	TGTGCCAGCAGCTTATTTCCGGGAGATGATACGCAGTATTTT	CASSLFPGDDTQYF
13	-	TRBV3-1/TRBV3-2	-	TRBJ1-1	TGTGCCAGCACCCCCACAGCGAACACTGAAGCTTTCTTT	CASTPTANTEAFF
11	-	TRBV10-3	-	TRBJ1-5	TGTGCCACCGGGCGGGATCAGCCCCAGCATTTT	CATGRDQPQHF
14	-	TRBV7-6	-	TRBJ2-2	TGTGCCAGCAGCGCCTCGGGTTTCACCGGGGAGCTGTTTTTT	CASSASGFTGELFF
13	-	TRBV7-9	-	TRBJ1-5	TGTGCCAGCAGCTTACCCAGGGATCAGCCCCAGCATTTT	CASSLPRDQPQHF
17	-	TRBV4-3	-	TRBJ2-3	TGCGCCAGCAGCCAAGGGGTGGGGGCGCGGGCAACAGATACGCAGTATTTT	CASSQGVGARATDTQYF
16	-	TRBV27	-	TRBJ2-2	TGTGCCAGCAGTCCCCGGGAGGGGGCTACCACCGGGGAGCTGTTTTTT	CASSPREGATTGELFF
12	-	TRBV2	-	TRBJ2-7	TGTGCCGCAGGAAGACAGTTCTACGAGCAGTACTTC	CAAGRQFYEQYF
14	-	TRBV4-1	once	TRBJ1-2	TGCGCCAGCAGCCTCGCCGGGACGGAGGGAGGCTACACCTTC	CASSLAGTEGGYTF
13	-	TRBV2	-	TRBJ1-2	TGTGCCAGCAGTGTACAGGGCGGTGAGGGCTACACCTTC	CASSVQGGEGYTF
13	-	TRBV10-3	-	TRBJ1-1	TGTGCCATCAGTGAAAGGACAGTTCTTGAAGCTTTCTTT	CAISERTVLEAFF
13	-	TRBV5-4	-	TRBJ2-3	TGTGCCAGCAGCTTCCGGGAGACAGATACGCAGTATTTT	CASSFRETDTQYF
18	TRBD2	TRBV6-2/TRBV6-3	-	TRBJ2-1	TGTGCCAGCAGCCAACTCCCGGGACTAGCGTGGACCCCCGGTGAGCAGTTCTTC	CASSQLPGLAWTPGEQFF
13	-	TRBV5-5	-	TRBJ1-1	TGTGCCAGCAGCTTGAAGAGGAACACTGAAGCTTTCTTT	CASSLKRNTEAFF
13	-	TRBV10-1	-	TRBJ2-1	TGCGCCAGCACCGAAGGGGTCGACAATGAGCAGTTCTTC	CASTEGVDNEQFF
16	-	TRBV21-1	-	TRBJ1-3	TGTGCCAGCAGCAAATATCGGTCAAGCTCTGGAAACACCATATATTTT	CASSKYRSSSGNTIYF
14	-	TRBV19	-	TRBJ1-2	TGTGCCAGTACTCCCCCAACAGGGAGGGGTGGCTACACCTTC	CASTPPTGRGGYTF
16	TRBD2	TRBV20-1	few	TRBJ2-1	TGCAGTGCTAGTAGTAGCGGACTAGCATCATACAATGAGCAGTTCTTC	CSASSSGLASYNEQFF
14	-	TRBV6-5	once	TRBJ1-1	TGTGCCAGCAGTTACCAGGGGAGCCTATCTGAAGCTTTCTTT	CASSYQGSLSEAFF
15	TRBD1	TRBV7-2	-	TRBJ2-3	TGTGCCAGCAGCGCAAGACAGGGGGTCGGGGATACGCAGTATTTT	CASSARQGVGDTQYF
15	-	TRBV6-2/TRBV6-3	few	TRBJ1-6	TGTGCCAGCAGTCGCCCCGCCGCGGGCAATTCACCCCTCCACTTT	CASSRPAAGNSPLHF
14	TRBD1	TRBV25-1	-	TRBJ1-2	TGTGCCAGCCACCGGGACAGCGATGACTATGGCTACACCTTC	CASHRDSDDYGYTF
15	-	TRBV7-2	once	TRBJ1-3	TGTGCCAGCAGCTTTTCTTCGGGCTCTGGAAACACCATATATTTT	CASSFSSGSGNTIYF
14	-	TRBV29-1	-	TRBJ1-2	TGCAGCGCCCTATCGGGTTTTCTTAACTATGGCTACACCTTC	CSALSGFLNYGYTF
15	-	TRBV6-5	few	TRBJ1-3	TGTGCCAGCAGTAACGACAGGTGGCCTGGAAACACCATATATTTT	CASSNDRWPGNTIYF
12	-	TRBV28	-	TRBJ2-5	TGTGCCAGCAGTTTCTGGAGAGAGACCCAGTACTTC	CASSFWRETQYF
14	TRBD1	TRBV9	once	TRBJ1-2	TGTGCCAGCAGGTCAACAGGGGGAAACTATGGCTACACCTTC	CASRSTGGNYGYTF
14	-	TRBV7-2	-	TRBJ2-7	TGTGCCAGCAGCTCCGGGACACACTCCTACGAGCAGTACTTC	CASSSGTHSYEQYF
18	TRBD1	TRBV11-3	-	TRBJ2-6	TGTGCCAGCAGCTTCTCCGGGACAGCCCCTCTAGGGGCCAACGTCCTGACTTTC	CASSFSGTAPLGANVLTF
14	-	TRBV5-1	-	TRBJ2-7	TGCGCCAGCAGCCCTGGGGACACAGCCTACGAGCAGTACTTC	CASSPGDTAYEQYF
12	-	TRBV28	few	TRBJ1-2	TGTGCCAGCAGTTTAGGGGGGTATGGCTACACCTTC	CASSLGGYGYTF